One and the same sample provided the 17 T cell receptor beta chains below, sequenced in a study of cytomegalovirus exposure and HLA in healthy donors. Vbeta (60) and Jbeta (13) primers were used in the PCR. The protocol was immunoSEQ multiplex PCR, while the TCRdb copy is restricted to in-frame clones and leaves out a portion. The sample consists of more than 140,000 clones, over 70% of them appearing once. Sequencing used PBMCs. These receptor sequences come from a young man in good health and CMV-seropositive.

This sequence joins TRBV20-1 and TRBJ2-7; D gene ambiguous. The CDR3 contains 10 residues. Germline CDR1 and CDR2: DFQATT and SNEGSKA (reference sequence). V was pared by 6 bases and J by 6 bases, with 9 bases between. The CDR3 is CSAFSGEQYF. In nucleotides, the CDR3 is TGCAGTGCCTTCAGTGGCGAGCAGTACTTC.

The chain combines TRBV7-9 with TRBJ1-1; D unresolved. Germline loops: CDR1 SEHNR, CDR2 FQNEAQ (reference sequence). The CDR3 loop spans 13 amino acids. The V and J ends lost 1 base and 7 bases respectively, with 10 bases between them. CDR3 sequence reads: CASSLVGGIEAFF. For the CDR3, the DNA is TGTGCCAGCAGCTTAGTAGGAGGGATTGAAGCTTTCTTT.

The V and J genes are TRBV25-1 and TRBJ2-5; 8 bases map to TRBD1. The germline V gene has CDR1 MGHDK and CDR2 SYGVNS. Trimming removed 4 bases from V and 7 bases from J; junction bases left unmatched: 11. This CDR3 has 15 amino acids. CDR3 in DNA: TGTGCCAGCAGTGCGCAAACAGGGGGATGGGGGACCCAGTACTTC. This gives the protein CASSAQTGGWGTQYF.

CDR3 DNA: TGCGCCAGCAGTCAAGAGGAGGTGGACCCCGCTACCTACGAGCAGTACTTC. Amino acid sequence: CASSQEEVDPATYEQYF. V is TRBV23-1 and J is TRBJ2-7; possible D gene TRBD2, 5 bases. TRBV23-1 has ORF status, its function being uncertain. This CDR3 has 17 amino acids. Trimming pared 2 bases from V and 2 bases from J, leaving 19 bases between.

This sequence joins TRBV4-1 and TRBJ1-1; maybe TRBD1 (5 bases). The CDR3 covers 14 residues. The V end was cut by 2 bases, the J end by 1 base, with 8 bases between. Per the germline V gene, CDR1 is MGHRA and CDR2 is YSYEKL. CDR3 sequence: CASSQTQANTEAFF. For the CDR3, the DNA is TGCGCCAGCAGCCAAACACAGGCGAACACTGAAGCTTTCTTT.

This clone has just one count. The J gene is TRBJ1-2, the V gene TRBV19, with D hard to call. V lost 0 bases and J 4 bases, leaving 12 bases between the germline ends. The CDR3 length is 15 residues. Germline assignment: CDR1 LNHDA and CDR2 SQIVND (reference sequence). CDR3 loop: CASSIDPHARYGYTF. The CDR3 nucleotides are TGTGCCAGTAGTATAGACCCACATGCCCGCTATGGCTACACCTTC.

The rearrangement joins TRBV19 to TRBJ1-5; D is uncertain. The CDR3 covers 15 residues. Looked up from germline, CDR1 is LNHDA and CDR2 is SQIVND (reference sequence). Deletions cut 1 base from V and 0 bases from J, with 7 bases between. The CDR3 DNA is TGTGCCAGTAGTATAGCCGGGTATAGCAATCAGCCCCAGCATTTT. It translates to CASSIAGYSNQPQHF.

This clone occurred once. The chain carries TRBV23-1 and TRBJ2-2; 10 bases align to TRBD1. TRBV23-1 has ORF status, its function being uncertain. The CDR3 totals 17 residues. Germline trimming cut 2 bases from V and 1 base from J; bases unmatched to any gene: 4. The CDR3 DNA follows: TGCGCCAGCAGTCAACCCGACAGGGGGCTGAACACCGGGGAGCTGTTTTTT. It specifies CASSQPDRGLNTGELFF.

The chain employs TRBV7-9 and TRBJ2-2; unclear D gene. The V gene lost 5 bases and the J gene lost 3 bases, with 7 bases spanning the gap. This CDR3 is built from 13 residues. Germline V gene data show CDR1 as SEHNR and CDR2 as FQNEAQ (reference sequence). The CDR3, as DNA: TGTGCCAGCAGCCCCGTTTACACCGGGGAGCTGTTTTTT. Protein product: CASSPVYTGELFF.

This clone was seen a handful of times. J is TRBJ2-2 and V is TRBV6-1; 10 bases map to TRBD1. V was clipped by 5 bases and J by 9 bases; unmatched bases: 6. Per the germline V gene, CDR1 is MNHNS and CDR2 is SASEGT. The CDR3 is 14 amino acids. Written as DNA, the CDR3 is TGTGCCAGCAGTCGACAGGGGGCAGAATGGGAGCTGTTTTTT. The encoded protein is CASSRQGAEWELFF.

The chain recombines TRBV28 with TRBJ1-2; D is possibly TRBD1 (5 bases). CDR1 and CDR2 (germline): MDHEN, SYDVKM. V lost 6 bases, J lost 8 bases, and 19 bases lay in between. The length of the CDR3 is 14 residues. The CDR3 nucleotides read TGTGCCAGCAGGGGGCAGGGCCAAAACCGGGGCTACACCTTC. It yields the protein CASRGQGQNRGYTF.

J is TRBJ1-5 and V is TRBV7-2; D is ambiguous. The CDR3 has 12 residues. Trimming shortened V by 4 bases and J by 9 bases, and 10 bases separated the two germline ends. CDR1 and CDR2 from the germline V gene are SGHTA and FQGNSA. The DNA of the CDR3 is TGTGCCAGCAGCTCGCAGATTGGGCCCCAGCATTTT. Its protein is CASSSQIGPQHF.

The chain employs TRBV2 and TRBJ2-7; 8 nucleotides agree with TRBD2. CDR3 length: 15 residues. Unmatched junction bases numbered 9, after V lost 2 bases and J lost 6 bases. CDR1 is SNHLY and CDR2 is FYNNEI in the germline V gene. In DNA form, the CDR3 reads TGTGCCAGCAGTGAACAACTCGGGGGGGCGTTCGAGCAGTACTTC. Protein: CASSEQLGGAFEQYF.

The rearrangement links TRBV2 to TRBJ2-2, with D unresolved. Germline lookup yields CDR1 SNHLY and CDR2 FYNNEI. The CDR3 runs to 12 residues. V was cut by 5 bases and J by 5 bases, with 6 bases left in between. CDR3: CASSTSTGELFF. The CDR3, as DNA: TGTGCCAGCAGTACATCGACCGGGGAGCTGTTTTTT.

The chain has TRBV4-3 and TRBJ2-5; the match to TRBD1 covers 11 bases. This CDR3 has 14 amino acids. The V gene end was trimmed by 1 base and the J gene end by 5 bases; junction bases not matched to a gene: 0. Germline CDR1 is LGHNA and CDR2 is YSLEER. The DNA for the CDR3 is TGCGCCAGCAGCCAAGGGGACAGGGGGGAGACCCAGTACTTC. It codes for CASSQGDRGETQYF.

This chain links TRBV28 with TRBJ2-3; no reliable D call. Trimming pared 2 bases from V and 1 base from J, leaving 10 bases between. There are 15 residues in the CDR3. Germline V gene lookup returns CDR1 MDHEN and CDR2 SYDVKM. The CDR3 region is CASSLDIFGTDTQYF. In DNA form, the CDR3 reads TGTGCCAGCAGTTTAGACATCTTCGGCACAGATACGCAGTATTTT.

The chain is built from TRBV28 and TRBJ1-6; perhaps TRBD1 as D (5 bases). The germline V gene encodes CDR1 MDHEN and CDR2 SYDVKM. The CDR3 runs 14 residues. Trimming shortened V by 7 bases and J by 7 bases, and 14 bases separated the two germline ends. CDR3 nucleotide sequence: TGTGCCAGCACCCCTTACAGGACGAATTCACCCCTCCACTTT. Translating gives CASTPYRTNSPLHF. The full variable domain, completed using reference TRBV28 and TRBJ1-6, is DVKVTQSSRYLVKRTGEKVFLECVQDMDHENMFWYRQDPGLGLRLIYFSYDVKMKEKGDIPEGYSVSREKKERFSLILESASTNQTSMYLCASTPYRTNSPLHFGNGTRLTVT.